The 21 T cell receptor beta chains in this list originate from one sample, sequenced in a study of cytomegalovirus exposure and HLA in healthy donors. PCR employed 60 Vbeta and 13 Jbeta primers. TCRdb's copy holds only in-frame clones and misses some; the assay was immunoSEQ multiplex PCR. The profile shows 200,000 to 250,000 clones, 82% of them singletons. The sequencing input was PBMCs. The receptors derive from a middle-aged woman in good health and CMV-seronegative.

As for this clone: The sample contains more than one DNA sequence encoding this CDR3. The rearrangement links TRBV7-8 to TRBJ1-6; D not certain. V lost 1 base and J lost 10, with 14 bases in between. Per the germline V gene, CDR1 is SGHVS and CDR2 is FQNEAQ. The CDR3 is 15 amino acids. The CDR3 sequence is CASSLGVRSESPLHF. In DNA form, the CDR3 reads TGTGCCAGCAGCTTAGGAGTGAGGTCAGAATCACCCCTCCACTTT.

The V and J genes are TRBV7-6 and TRBJ1-2, with D perhaps matching TRBD1 (5 bases). There are 13 residues in the CDR3. Trimming shortened V by 2 bases and J by 2 bases, and 6 bases separated the two germline ends. The germline V gene encodes CDR1 SGHVS and CDR2 FNYEAQ. The DNA for the CDR3 is TGTGCCAGCAGCTTACAGGGAAACTATGGCTACACCTTC. This gives the protein CASSLQGNYGYTF.

The chain combines TRBV2 with TRBJ1-3; no reliable D call. V lost 6 bases and J lost 8, with 23 bases in between. The CDR3 length is 16 residues. From germline, CDR1 is SNHLY and CDR2 FYNNEI. The CDR3 DNA is TGTGCCAGCAGAATTCGGCCGAGAGTCGTCGGGGACACCATATATTTT. Encoded protein: CASRIRPRVVGDTIYF.

This chain uses TRBV5-6 with TRBJ2-3, with D perhaps matching TRBD2 (7 bases). The CDR3 runs to 17 residues. V lost 0 bases to trimming and J lost 4 bases, with 18 bases between them. CDR1 is SGHDT and CDR2 is YYEEEE in the germline V gene. The CDR3 is CASSLAGGGEIADTQYF. DNA of the CDR3: TGTGCCAGCAGCTTGGCAGGCGGGGGCGAGATCGCAGATACGCAGTATTTT. The entire variable domain, with the rest obtained from reference TRBV5-6 and TRBJ2-3, is as follows: DAGVTQSPTHLIKTRGQQVTLRCSPKSGHDTVSWYQQALGQGPQFIFQYYEEEERQRGNFPDRFSGHQFPNYSSELNVNALLLGDSALYLCASSLAGGGEIADTQYFGPGTRLTVL.

The rearrangement links TRBV5-6 to TRBJ2-5; weak D call: TRBD2 (5 bases). Germline CDR1 is SGHDT and CDR2 is YYEEEE. This CDR3 region has 15 residues. Trimming cost V 1 base and J 1 base, with 11 bases left between them. This CDR3 reads CASSLLLGVQETQYF. The CDR3 nucleotides are TGTGCCAGCAGCTTGCTTCTGGGAGTCCAAGAGACCCAGTACTTC.

This sequence joins TRBV19 and TRBJ1-5; 7 nucleotides agree with TRBD1. V shed 6 bases, J shed 6 bases, and the junction held 20 bases outside the gene matches. The germline V gene has CDR1 LNHDA and CDR2 SQIVND (reference sequence). The CDR3 is made up of 18 amino acids. The CDR3 coding sequence is TGTGCCAGTAGCCTCTGGGGGACAGCGCGGCTCGAAGGTCAGCCCCAGCATTTT. This codes for CASSLWGTARLEGQPQHF.

The chain uses TRBV6-5 and TRBJ1-6, with TRBD1 as a possible D gene (5 bases). The CDR3 consists of 14 residues. The germline V gene encodes CDR1 MNHEY and CDR2 SVGAGI. V shed 6 bases and J shed 7 bases, with 13 bases lying between them. The chain's CDR3 is CASSRQIPNSPLHF. The CDR3, as DNA: TGTGCCAGCAGCCGACAGATCCCCAATTCACCCCTCCACTTT.

CDR3 amino acids: CASSVEAGPFYEQYF. CDR3 sequence (DNA): TGTGCCAGCAGTGTGGAGGCGGGGCCTTTTTACGAGCAGTACTTC. V is TRBV6-4 and J is TRBJ2-7; possibly TRBD2 for D (6 bases). The CDR3 has 15 residues. Trimming removed 4 bases at V and 4 bases at J, with 17 bases between. Looked up from germline, CDR1 is MRHNA and CDR2 is SNTAGT.

This clone was observed a few times. The chain has TRBV5-1 and TRBJ1-4; 8 bases fit TRBD1. Germline V CDR1 and CDR2: SGHRS, YFSETQ. The CDR3 length is 15 residues. V lost 4 bases to trimming and J lost 8 bases; unmatched junction nucleotides: 10. For the CDR3, the DNA is TGCGCCAGCAGCCTCAGGACAGGGCAGGAGGAAAAACTGTTTTTT. The encoded protein is CASSLRTGQEEKLFF.

CDR3 DNA: TGCGCCAGCAGCTTGGGGGGAGTAGATACGCAGTATTTT. It yields the protein CASSLGGVDTQYF. The rearrangement uses TRBV5-1 and TRBJ2-3, with D tentatively TRBD2 (5 bases). Trimming took 0 bases from V and 5 from J, leaving 7 bases between them. CDR1 SGHRS and CDR2 YFSETQ come from the germline V gene. The length of the CDR3 is 13 residues.

This chain joins TRBV6-1 and TRBJ1-3; D remains unclear. CDR3 length equals 17 residues. Germline V gene lookup returns CDR1 MNHNS and CDR2 SASEGT. The germline V and J ends were trimmed by 0 bases and 0 bases, with 12 bases remaining between them. The CDR3 region is CASSEATVALSGNTIYF. CDR3 bases: TGTGCCAGCAGTGAAGCTACAGTGGCCCTCTCTGGAAACACCATATATTTT.

This clone was counted once. V and J are TRBV11-2 and TRBJ2-2, with 7 bases lining up with TRBD1. The CDR3 runs 15 residues. CDR1 is SGHAT and CDR2 is FQNNGV in the germline V gene. Trimming took 6 bases from V and 5 from J; bases not matched to a gene: 9. Written as DNA, the CDR3 is TGTGCCAGCAGGTCAACAGGGGTTGGGACCGGGGAGCTGTTTTTT. It codes for CASRSTGVGTGELFF. Together with reference TRBV11-2 and TRBJ2-2, the CDR3 gives the full variable domain: EAGVAQSPRYKIIEKRQSVAFWCNPISGHATLYWYQQILGQGPKLLIQFQNNGVVDDSQLPKDRFSAERLKGVDSTLKIQPAKLEDSAVYLCASRSTGVGTGELFFGEGSRLTVL.

The rearrangement uses TRBV7-9 and TRBJ1-6, with D unresolved. Germline CDR1 reads SEHNR; CDR2 reads FQNEAQ (reference sequence). The ends were cut back, 5 bases at V and 3 bases at J, with 14 bases in the middle. CDR3 length equals 16 residues. The CDR3 is CASSRTPVGYNSPLHF. The CDR3 DNA reads as TGTGCCAGCAGCAGGACTCCGGTCGGCTATAATTCACCCCTCCACTTT.

The chain employs TRBV9 and TRBJ1-1; no firm D call. This CDR3 spans 17 amino acids. V was shortened by 3 bases and J by 0 bases, with 18 bases between the two germline ends. Germline V gene lookup returns CDR1 SGDLS and CDR2 YYNGEE. CDR3 sequence (DNA): TGTGCCAGCAGCGCCCGTTCGGTCCCAACTATGAACACTGAAGCTTTCTTT. It encodes CASSARSVPTMNTEAFF.

This clone was seen just once. The genes are TRBV19 and TRBJ2-2, with 10 bases that match TRBD2. The CDR3 is 15 amino acids. From germline, CDR1 is LNHDA and CDR2 SQIVND (reference sequence). The J segment lost 6 bases and the V segment lost 7 bases, leaving 8 bases of the junction unmatched. The CDR3 nucleotides read TGTGCCAGTAACTCGGGACTAGCGAGGGCCGGGGAGCTGTTTTTT. It is translated as CASNSGLARAGELFF.

The chain carries TRBV4-3 and TRBJ2-3, with TRBD2 matching 10 bases. This CDR3 region has 19 residues. V shed 0 bases, J shed 0 bases, and the junction held 9 bases outside the gene matches. Germline CDR1 is LGHNA and CDR2 is YSLEER. CDR3 amino acids: CASSQESLAGLRSTDTQYF. CDR3 DNA sequence: TGCGCCAGCAGCCAAGAATCACTAGCGGGGTTACGAAGCACAGATACGCAGTATTTT.

The rearrangement uses TRBV2 and TRBJ2-1; TRBD1 matches 9 bases. V shed 6 bases, J shed 10 bases, and the junction held 7 bases outside the gene matches. Germline V gene data show CDR1 as SNHLY and CDR2 as FYNNEI. The CDR3 has 13 residues. The CDR3: CASSQDRGSEQFF. The CDR3 DNA follows: TGTGCCAGCAGCCAGGACAGGGGATCGGAGCAGTTCTTC.

The chain uses TRBV5-4 and TRBJ2-7; the match to TRBD1 covers 12 bases. Germline loops: CDR1 SGHNT, CDR2 YYREEE (reference sequence). This CDR3 has 15 amino acids. V shed 4 bases and J 7 bases; nucleotides not matched to a gene: 9. CDR3 sequence: CASSPPGTGGDEQYF. CDR3 coding DNA: TGTGCCAGCAGCCCGCCGGGGACAGGGGGCGATGAGCAGTACTTC.

The genes are TRBV5-1 and TRBJ2-5; perhaps TRBD2 as D (5 bases). V was trimmed by 2 bases and J by 5 bases, leaving 10 bases between them. From germline, CDR1 is SGHRS and CDR2 YFSETQ. The CDR3 covers 13 residues. The CDR3 coding sequence is TGCGCCAGCAGCTTCTCTGGGAGCGAGACCCAGTACTTC. Protein: CASSFSGSETQYF.

This chain joins TRBV14 and TRBJ2-4; D gene uncertain. The V and J ends lost 1 base and 10 bases respectively, with 11 bases between them. The germline CDR1 and CDR2 sequences are SGHDN and FVKESK. This CDR3 spans 13 amino acids. The CDR3 bases are TGTGCCAGCAGCCAAGGCCTTGAGTGGATTCAGTACTTC. Its translation is CASSQGLEWIQYF.

This chain joins TRBV7-3 and TRBJ2-1; 8 bases map to TRBD2. The germline V gene has CDR1 SGHTA and CDR2 FQGTGA. V trimming: 3 bases; J trimming: 5 bases; junction bases outside the gene matches: 6. This CDR3 region has 15 residues. CDR3 in amino acids: CASSLGRGGNNEQFF. CDR3 in DNA: TGTGCCAGCAGCTTGGGACGGGGGGGCAACAATGAGCAGTTCTTC.